A single T cell receptor beta chain is shown here with its context. Its cognate antigen is unknown. The germline V and J ends were trimmed by 0 bases and 0 bases, with 6 bases remaining between them. CDR1 SEHNR and CDR2 FQNEAQ come from the germline V gene (reference sequence). This CDR3 spans 15 amino acids. This sample is drawn from a study of cytomegalovirus exposure and HLA in healthy donors. In the study overall: Roughly 92 million unique TCRs, all from HLA-typed donors, were included in an early release of the data. General observations from the study: The productive fraction for most TCR beta V segments was about 87% or about 30% in an earlier analysis. Most TCR sequences showed up rarely, but some public TCRs showed up in many donors.

PCR used 60 Vbeta primers and 13 Jbeta primers. This table comes from immunoSEQ multiplex PCR, and its TCRdb copy is limited to in-frame clones, with some not included. The sample comprises over 150,000 clones, approximately 80% of which are singletons, and around 2.3% rests with the top ten. This clonotype was obtained from a man between 50 and 59 years old in good health and CMV-seropositive. The sequenced sample consisted of PBMCs. V gene TRBV7-9 combines with J gene TRBJ1-3; unclear D gene. CDR3 amino acids: CASSLALFSGNTIYF. CDR3 nucleotides: TGTGCCAGCAGCTTAGCTCTGTTCTCTGGAAACACCATATATTTT.